The next 14 T cell receptor beta chains were all read from a single sample in a study of blood T cell repertoires in COVID-19. Some clones are missing from TCRdb's copy, which holds only in-frame ones; the method was immunoSEQ multiplex PCR. There are about 230,000 clones in the sample; about nine tenths occur only once, and around 10% lies in the top ten. Sequenced material: peripheral blood. The receptors were sampled from a man aged 50 to 59 with COVID-19, enrolled during active disease.

This chain uses TRBV14 with TRBJ2-6; 11 bases align to TRBD1. Germline CDR1 and CDR2: SGHDN and FVKESK. The J segment lost 2 bases and the V segment lost 1 base, leaving 1 base of the junction unmatched. The CDR3 loop spans 17 amino acids. The CDR3 protein is CASSQGTGGTGANVLTF. The CDR3 DNA reads as TGTGCCAGCAGCCAAGGGACAGGGGGCACTGGGGCCAACGTCCTGACTTTC. The full variable domain, completed using reference TRBV14 and TRBJ2-6, is EAGVTQFPSHSVIEKGQTVTLRCDPISGHDNLYWYRRVMGKEIKFLLHFVKESKQDESGMPNNRFLAERTGGTYSTLKVQPAELEDSGVYFCASSQGTGGTGANVLTFGAGSRLTVL.

The chain employs TRBV29-1 and TRBJ1-2; D gene unclear. Germline-derived CDR1 and CDR2 are SQVTM and ANQGSEA. The CDR3 covers 12 residues. V was clipped by 1 base and J by 4 bases, with 7 bases between them. The CDR3, as DNA: TGCAGCGTTGAAGGGGAGGCCTATGGCTACACCTTC. Its translation: CSVEGEAYGYTF. The full variable domain, rest sourced from reference TRBV29-1 and TRBJ1-2, is SAVISQKPSRDICQRGTSLTIQCQVDSQVTMMFWYRQQPGQSLTLIATANQGSEATYESGFVIDKFPISRPNLTFSTLTVSNMSPEDSSIYLCSVEGEAYGYTFGSGTRLTVV.

The chain links TRBV12-3 or TRBV12-4 to TRBJ2-2; possible D gene TRBD1, 6 bases. The CDR3 consists of 13 residues. V was clipped by 8 bases and J by 6 bases, with 13 bases between them. The CDR3 DNA reads TGTGCCAGCCGCGACCGACAGGCCGGGGAGCTGTTTTTT. It encodes CASRDRQAGELFF.

This clone turned up a few times. J is TRBJ2-7 and V is TRBV5-8; TRBD2 agrees at 11 bases. The CDR3 totals 14 residues. V lost 4 bases to trimming and J lost 8 bases; unmatched junction nucleotides: 8. Germline values: CDR1 SGHTS, CDR2 YDEGEE. CDR3: CASSAPGLAAQQYF. The CDR3 DNA reads TGTGCCAGCAGCGCCCCGGGACTAGCGGCTCAGCAGTACTTC. Variable domain in full (rest from reference TRBV5-8 and TRBJ2-7): EAGVTQSPTHLIKTRGQQATLRCSPISGHTSVYWYQQALGLGLQFLLWYDEGEERNRGNFPPRFSGRQFPNYSSELNVNALELEDSALYLCASSAPGLAAQQYFGPGTRLTVT.

The chain links TRBV9 to TRBJ1-4, with a weak D call TRBD1 (5 bases). V was shortened by 3 bases and J by 0 bases, with 9 bases between the two germline ends. The CDR3 runs 15 residues. From germline, CDR1 is SGDLS and CDR2 YYNGEE. In DNA form, the CDR3 reads TGTGCCAGCAGCGACTCGACAGCAACTAATGAAAAACTGTTTTTT. This sequence encodes CASSDSTATNEKLFF.

This rearrangement joins TRBV15 to TRBJ2-3; 12 bases map to TRBD2. The CDR3 runs 19 residues. The trim removed 3 bases at V and 4 bases at J, leaving 14 bases unmatched. Germline V gene sequence: CDR1 LNHNV, CDR2 YYDKDF (reference sequence). This chain's CDR3 is CATSSGTGRLAGEADTQYF. The CDR3 DNA sequence: TGTGCCACCAGCAGCGGGACAGGCCGACTAGCGGGGGAAGCAGATACGCAGTATTTT.

This chain joins TRBV3-1 (or the pseudogene TRBV3-2) and TRBJ1-3; D possibly corresponds to TRBD1 (5 bases). CDR1 and CDR2 from the germline V gene are LGHDT and YNNKEL (reference sequence). The V and J ends lost 3 bases and 2 bases respectively, with 14 bases between them. The CDR3 is made up of 16 amino acids. The CDR3 spells CASSHPRVTTGNTIYF. The DNA of the CDR3 is TGTGCCAGCAGCCATCCCAGGGTCACCACTGGAAACACCATATATTTT.

This chain uses TRBV12-3 or TRBV12-4 with TRBJ2-5, with 9 bases matching TRBD2. The CDR3 extends over 13 amino acids. Trimming cost V 4 bases and J 7 bases; bases outside gene matches: 4. CDR3 amino acids: CASSSGLASTQYF. The CDR3 coding sequence is TGTGCCAGCAGTTCGGGACTAGCCTCGACCCAGTACTTC.

The genes are TRBV3-1 (or the pseudogene TRBV3-2) and TRBJ2-7; D might be TRBD1 (6 bases). This CDR3 spans 14 amino acids. Deletions cut 4 bases from V and 6 bases from J, with 16 bases between. CDR1 is LGHDT, CDR2 YNNKEL, per germline (reference sequence). CDR3 nucleotides: TGTGCCAGCAGCCCTCGGGACACCTCTGGCGAGCAGTACTTC. This codes for CASSPRDTSGEQYF.

The J gene is TRBJ2-5, the V gene TRBV18; 13 nucleotides align to TRBD2. V gave up 6 bases and J gave up 0 bases; unmatched junction bases: 7. Germline-derived CDR1 and CDR2 are KGHSH and LQKENI. The CDR3 has 17 residues. The CDR3 nucleotides read TGTGCCAGCTCCGTCCTAGGACTAGCGGGGGACCAAGAGACCCAGTACTTC. This codes for CASSVLGLAGDQETQYF.

The chain recombines TRBV27 with TRBJ1-2; 8 bases agree with TRBD1. J lost 4 bases, V lost 0 bases, and 7 bases had no gene match. Germline V lookup: CDR1 MNHEY, CDR2 SMNVEV (reference sequence). The CDR3 is 16 residues long. This CDR3 reads CASSLSRPQGGYGYTF. CDR3 coding DNA: TGTGCCAGCAGTTTATCCCGTCCACAGGGGGGCTATGGCTACACCTTC.

The chain combines TRBV3-1 (or the pseudogene TRBV3-2) with TRBJ1-2; 10 bases align to TRBD1. Germline lookup yields CDR1 LGHDT and CDR2 YNNKEL (reference sequence). V trimming: 5 bases; J trimming: 6 bases; junction bases outside the gene matches: 6. The CDR3 loop spans 14 amino acids. The CDR3 sequence is CASSGATGGHGYTF. The CDR3 coding sequence is TGTGCCAGCAGCGGGGCGACAGGGGGCCATGGCTACACCTTC.

V and J are TRBV18 and TRBJ2-5, with 8 bases lining up with TRBD2. The V segment lost 6 bases and the J segment 0 bases; nucleotides outside the gene matches: 6. CDR1 is KGHSH and CDR2 is LQKENI in the germline V gene. CDR3 length: 15 amino acids. CDR3 DNA sequence: TGTGCCAGCTCCGCTAGCGGGCAGTACCAAGAGACCCAGTACTTC. Its protein product is CASSASGQYQETQYF. The full variable domain, with the rest looked up from reference TRBV18 and TRBJ2-5, is NAGVMQNPRHLVRRRGQEARLRCSPMKGHSHVYWYRQLPEEGLKFMVYLQKENIIDESGMPKERFSAEFPKEGPSILRIQQVVRGDSAAYFCASSASGQYQETQYFGPGTRLLVL.

The chain employs TRBV6-5 and TRBJ1-1; TRBD1 is a possible D gene (5 bases). CDR3 length equals 16 residues. The germline V gene has CDR1 MNHEY and CDR2 SVGAGI. Trimming took 2 bases from V and 5 from J, leaving 18 bases between them. The CDR3 is CASSYGRAAGETEAFF. CDR3 nucleotide sequence: TGTGCCAGCAGTTACGGTCGGGCCGCGGGGGAAACTGAAGCTTTCTTT.